This T cell receptor (beta chain) was retrieved from a study of cytomegalovirus exposure and HLA in healthy donors. The germline V gene has CDR1 LNHDA and CDR2 SQIVND (reference sequence). V was pared by 6 bases and J by 2 bases, with 8 bases between. CDR3 size: 13 residues. The study drew the donors from its approximately 110-subject validation cohort, separate from the roughly 700-subject first cohort. Sequenced by immunoSEQ multiplex PCR; TCRdb stores in-frame clones only, minus some. This sample carries just under 75,000 clones, 85% to 95% of them seen once, and the ten largest clones take 3.2%. V and J are TRBV19 and TRBJ1-5; D not resolved. The receptor was isolated from a young woman in good health and CMV-seropositive. The sample consisted of PBMCs. This CDR3 reads CASRQHGNQPQHF. The CDR3 DNA reads as TGTGCCAGTAGACAACATGGCAATCAGCCCCAGCATTTT.